This T cell receptor (beta chain) was sequenced during a study of T cells after somatic rescue of genetic block. Germline V lookup: CDR1 MGHRA, CDR2 YSYEKL. Trimming left V 0 bases short and J 3 bases short, with 18 bases between. CDR3 length: 17 residues. TCRdb keeps only in-frame clones here, not all; method: immunoSEQ multiplex PCR. The sample includes around 67,000 clones, roughly 91% of them seen just once. The genes are TRBV4-1 and TRBJ2-7; tentatively, D is TRBD1 (6 bases). This sequence originates from a man aged 25 to 40. Source material: peripheral blood mononuclear cells (PBMCs). The DNA of the CDR3 is TGCGCCAGCAGCCAAGATCGGTATTGGACAGAGGACTACGAGCAGTACTTC. It yields the protein CASSQDRYWTEDYEQYF.